This T cell receptor (beta chain) was identified during a study of T cells after posttransplantation cyclophosphamide. Study results and caveats: TRB overlap between skin or GI tissue T cells and blood was limited.

To note about this clone: Its antigen is not identified.

Between the trimmed V and J ends, which lost 0 bases and 5 bases, there was a span of 8 bases. This CDR3 has 14 amino acids. Germline V lookup: CDR1 MNHEY, CDR2 SVGAGI. This table comes from immunoSEQ multiplex PCR, and its TCRdb copy is limited to in-frame clones, with some not included. The sample lists approximately 17,000 clones, around 73% seen once, with around 30% in the top ten. Treatment was busulfan-fludarabine conditioning, a marrow graft, and cyclophosphamide on days +3 and +4. The clonotype originates from a female patient in her thirties or forties who received an allogeneic stem cell transplant from a related donor, was CMV-positive, and had no GVHD. Some T cells may be provided by the graft donor. Sequenced material: CD8+ T cells sorted from PBMCs, taken roughly 250 weeks after a stem cell transplant with posttransplant cyclophosphamide. The chain couples TRBV6-5 to TRBJ2-1; weak D call: TRBD1 (6 bases). The CDR3 coding sequence is TGTGCCAGCAGTTACTCGGACAGCAACAATGAGCAGTTCTTC. Protein: CASSYSDSNNEQFF.